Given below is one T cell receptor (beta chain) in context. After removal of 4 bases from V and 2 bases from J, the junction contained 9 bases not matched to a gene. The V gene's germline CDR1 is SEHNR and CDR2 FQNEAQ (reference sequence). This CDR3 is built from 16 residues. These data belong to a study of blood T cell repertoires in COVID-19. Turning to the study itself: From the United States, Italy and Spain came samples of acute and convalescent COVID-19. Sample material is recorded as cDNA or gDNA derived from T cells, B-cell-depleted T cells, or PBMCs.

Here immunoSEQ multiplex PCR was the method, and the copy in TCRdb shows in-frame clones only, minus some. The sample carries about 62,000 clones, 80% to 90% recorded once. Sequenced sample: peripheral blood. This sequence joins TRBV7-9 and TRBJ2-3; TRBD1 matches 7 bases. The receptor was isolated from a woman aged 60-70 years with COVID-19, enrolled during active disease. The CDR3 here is CASSWTGTVNTDTQYF. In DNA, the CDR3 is TGTGCCAGCAGCTGGACCGGGACAGTGAACACAGATACGCAGTATTTT.